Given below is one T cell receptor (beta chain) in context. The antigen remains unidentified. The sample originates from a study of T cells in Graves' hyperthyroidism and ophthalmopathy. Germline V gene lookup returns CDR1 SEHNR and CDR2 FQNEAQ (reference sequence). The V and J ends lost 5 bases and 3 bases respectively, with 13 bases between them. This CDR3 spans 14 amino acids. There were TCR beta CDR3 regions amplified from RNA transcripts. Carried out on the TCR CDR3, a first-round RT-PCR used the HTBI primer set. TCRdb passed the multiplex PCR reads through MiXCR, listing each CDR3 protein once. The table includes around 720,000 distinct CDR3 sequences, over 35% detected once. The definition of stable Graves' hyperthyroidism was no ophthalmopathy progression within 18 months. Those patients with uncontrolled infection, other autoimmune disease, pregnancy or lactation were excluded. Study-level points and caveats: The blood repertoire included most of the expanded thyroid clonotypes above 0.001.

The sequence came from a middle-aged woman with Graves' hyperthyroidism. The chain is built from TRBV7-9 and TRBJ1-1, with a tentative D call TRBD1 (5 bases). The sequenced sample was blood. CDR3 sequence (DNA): TGTGCCAGCAGCCAAGTAACAGGATACACTGAAGCTTTCTTT. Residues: CASSQVTGYTEAFF.